This TCR beta chain was captured by sequencing in a study of T-cell memory formation after mild COVID-19. In this sample, this clonotype turned up a few times. Germline V gives CDR1 ENHRY, CDR2 SYGVKD. The CDR3 consists of 12 residues. The ends were cut back, 2 bases at V and 9 bases at J, with 10 bases in the middle. MiXCR was run by TCRdb on the 5' RACE reads, yielding one entry per CDR3 protein. Of fewer than 400,000 distinct CDR3 sequences listed, 15% to 20% were seen once; the top ten hold 20% to 25%. The chain joins TRBV10-3 to TRBJ1-1; D is unclear. This clonotype originated in a man aged 18 to 29 who had mild COVID-19 (a few samples of this study predate the infection). Cell type and time point are not known. The sample consisted of PBMCs or a T cell subset sorted from them (not recorded which). CDR3 sequence: CAISELALQAFF. In DNA, the CDR3 is TGTGCCATCAGTGAGCTAGCCCTCCAAGCTTTCTTT.